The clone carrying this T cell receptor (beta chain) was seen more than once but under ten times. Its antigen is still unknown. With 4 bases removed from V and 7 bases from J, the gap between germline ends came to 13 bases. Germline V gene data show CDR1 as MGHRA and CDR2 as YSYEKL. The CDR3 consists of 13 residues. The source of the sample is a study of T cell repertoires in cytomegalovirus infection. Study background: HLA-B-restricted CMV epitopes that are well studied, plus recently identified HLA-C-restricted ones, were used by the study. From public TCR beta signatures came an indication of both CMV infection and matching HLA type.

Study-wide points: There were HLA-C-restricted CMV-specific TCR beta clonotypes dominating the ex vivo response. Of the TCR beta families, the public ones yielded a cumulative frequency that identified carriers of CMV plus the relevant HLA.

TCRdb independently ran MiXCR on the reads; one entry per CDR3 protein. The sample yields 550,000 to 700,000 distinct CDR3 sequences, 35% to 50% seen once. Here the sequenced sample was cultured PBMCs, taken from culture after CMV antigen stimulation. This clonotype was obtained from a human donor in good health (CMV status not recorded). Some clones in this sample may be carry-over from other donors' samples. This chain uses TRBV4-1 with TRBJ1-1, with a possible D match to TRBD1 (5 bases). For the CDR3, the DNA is TGCGCCAGCAGCCGCCGGGACCGATATGAAGCTTTCTTT. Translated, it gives CASSRRDRYEAFF.